This T cell receptor (beta chain) is from a study of shared clonotypes between healthy human individuals. Study context: Aged between 18 and 49, the donors were a couple of women and a few men.

The CDR3 is made up of 16 amino acids. Germline CDR1 SGHAT, CDR2 FQNNGV. The junction had 8 bases not matched to a gene; V was cut back by 5 bases and J by 5 bases. This clone showed up many times. Every immunoSEQ plate was one replicate of a subset's evenly spread DNA. Libraries were prepared by immunoSEQ multiplex PCR; TCRdb keeps only in-frame clonotypes and omits some of them. The sample has some 470,000 clones, 75% to 85% seen once; the top ten hold roughly 13%. The receptor was isolated from a middle-aged woman in good health. Some clones in this sample may be carry-over from other donors' samples. The sample taken for sequencing was PBMCs. The V gene is TRBV11-2, the J gene TRBJ2-5, with 13 bases fitting TRBD2. The CDR3 sequence is CASSPGTSGIGETQYF. The CDR3 coding sequence is TGTGCCAGCAGCCCCGGGACTAGCGGGATAGGGGAGACCCAGTACTTC.